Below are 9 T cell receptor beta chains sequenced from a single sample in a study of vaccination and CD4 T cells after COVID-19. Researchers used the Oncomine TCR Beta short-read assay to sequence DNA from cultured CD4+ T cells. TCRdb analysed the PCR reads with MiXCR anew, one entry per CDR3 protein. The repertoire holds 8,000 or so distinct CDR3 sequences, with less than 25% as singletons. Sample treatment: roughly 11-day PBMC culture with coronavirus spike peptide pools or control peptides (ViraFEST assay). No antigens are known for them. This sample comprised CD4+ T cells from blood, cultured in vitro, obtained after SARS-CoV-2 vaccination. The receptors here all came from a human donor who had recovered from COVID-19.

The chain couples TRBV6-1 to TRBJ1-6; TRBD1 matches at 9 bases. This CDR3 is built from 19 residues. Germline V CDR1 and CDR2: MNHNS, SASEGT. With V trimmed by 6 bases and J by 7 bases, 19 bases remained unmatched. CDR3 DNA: TGTGCCAGCAGATTCCGCCAAAAGTTTGCCGGGACAGGGAATTCACCCCTCCACTTT. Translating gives CASRFRQKFAGTGNSPLHF.

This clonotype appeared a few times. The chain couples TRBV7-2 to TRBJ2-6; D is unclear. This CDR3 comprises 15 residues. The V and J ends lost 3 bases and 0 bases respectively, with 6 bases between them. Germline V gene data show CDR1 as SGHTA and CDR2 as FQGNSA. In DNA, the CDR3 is TGTGCCAGCAGCTTTTATCCCTCTGGGGCCAACGTCCTGACTTTC. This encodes CASSFYPSGANVLTF.

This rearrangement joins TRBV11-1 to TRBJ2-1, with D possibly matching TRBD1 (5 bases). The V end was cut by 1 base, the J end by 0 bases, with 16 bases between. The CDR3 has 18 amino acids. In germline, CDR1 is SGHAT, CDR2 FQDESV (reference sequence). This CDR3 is CASSLVWALTGSYNEQFF. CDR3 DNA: TGTGCCAGCAGCTTAGTGTGGGCCCTAACAGGCTCCTACAATGAGCAGTTCTTC. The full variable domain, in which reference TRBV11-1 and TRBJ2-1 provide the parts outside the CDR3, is EAEVAQSPRYKITEKSQAVAFWCDPISGHATLYWYRQILGQGPELLVQFQDESVVDDSQLPKDRFSAERLKGVDSTLKIQPAELGDSAMYLCASSLVWALTGSYNEQFFGPGTRLTVL.

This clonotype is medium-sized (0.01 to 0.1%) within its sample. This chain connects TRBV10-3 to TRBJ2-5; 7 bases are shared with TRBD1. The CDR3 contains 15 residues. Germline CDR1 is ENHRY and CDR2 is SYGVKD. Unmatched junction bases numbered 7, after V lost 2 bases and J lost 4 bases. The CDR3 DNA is TGTGCCATCAGTGAGACTCAGGGGGTTGGAGAGACCCAGTACTTC. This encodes CAISETQGVGETQYF.

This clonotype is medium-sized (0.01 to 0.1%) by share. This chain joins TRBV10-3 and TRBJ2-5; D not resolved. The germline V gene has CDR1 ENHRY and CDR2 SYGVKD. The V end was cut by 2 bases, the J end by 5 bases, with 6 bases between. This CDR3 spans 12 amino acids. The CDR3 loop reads CAISEVGETQYF. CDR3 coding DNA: TGTGCCATCAGTGAGGTGGGGGAGACCCAGTACTTC.

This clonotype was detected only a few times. In nucleotides, the CDR3 is TGTGCCAGCAACTCCCTAGCGGGAGAAGGAGATACGCAGTATTTT. As protein: CASNSLAGEGDTQYF. The genes are TRBV28 and TRBJ2-3; 10 nucleotides agree with TRBD2. V was pared by 7 bases and J by 5 bases, with 9 bases of the junction left unmatched. CDR1 MDHEN and CDR2 SYDVKM come from the germline V gene. CDR3 length equals 15 residues.

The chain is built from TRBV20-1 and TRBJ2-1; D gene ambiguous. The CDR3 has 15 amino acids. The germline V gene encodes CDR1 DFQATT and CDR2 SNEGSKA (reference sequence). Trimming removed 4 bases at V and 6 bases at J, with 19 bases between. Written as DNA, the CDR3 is TGCAGTGCTACGCTCCCTTACCGACTTGTCAATGAGCAGTTCTTC. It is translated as CSATLPYRLVNEQFF.

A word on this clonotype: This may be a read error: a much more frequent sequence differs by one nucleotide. The CDR3 bases are TGTCCCAGCAGCCTCGACAGGGCGGGCAATTCACCCCTCCACTTT. Protein sequence: CPSSLDRAGNSPLHF. This chain joins TRBV7-8 and TRBJ1-6; 7 bases align to TRBD1. CDR1 is SGHVS, CDR2 FQNEAQ, per germline. CDR3 size: 15 residues.

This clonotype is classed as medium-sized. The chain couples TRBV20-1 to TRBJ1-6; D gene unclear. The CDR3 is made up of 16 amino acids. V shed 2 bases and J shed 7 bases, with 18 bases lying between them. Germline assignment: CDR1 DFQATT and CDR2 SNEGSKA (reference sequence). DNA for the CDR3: TGCAGTGCTAGACCCCCAGTTTTTGGGGAGAATTCACCCCTCCACTTT. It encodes CSARPPVFGENSPLHF.